This T cell receptor beta chain was captured in a study of response to subunit inactivated influenza vaccine. General observations from the study: Every seasonal influenza vaccination brings in few new T cells, the authors suggested.

TCRdb re-called the RT-PCR reads with MiXCR, one entry per CDR3 protein. Of 650,000 to 850,000 distinct CDR3 sequences listed, about 15% are singletons. This CDR3 region has 17 residues. Trimming took 0 bases from V and 4 from J; bases not matched to a gene: 8. Per germline, CDR1 SGDLS and CDR2 YYNGEE. For this clonotype: The antigen remains unidentified.

Sample: PBMCs from blood, taken 14 to 15 days before vaccination. V and J are TRBV9 and TRBJ2-3; 10 bases are shared with TRBD2. This TCR derives from a man aged 50-59 years who received an inactivated influenza vaccine. The CDR3 spells CASSVAASGSPADTQYF. CDR3 DNA sequence: TGTGCCAGCAGCGTAGCTGCTAGCGGGAGTCCGGCAGATACGCAGTATTTT.